The 21 T cell receptor beta chains listed next were all sequenced from one sample in a study of PD-1 blockade in mismatch repair-deficient tumors. The method was immunoSEQ multiplex PCR; TCRdb's version includes in-frame clones alone and lacks a portion of them. Found here are around 18,000 clones, approximately 84% of them singletons; the top ten hold 1.6%. Sequenced here: PBMCs, sampled roughly 23 weeks after starting pembrolizumab. The receptors here all came from an adult with mismatch repair-deficient cancer.

The chain uses TRBV5-5 and TRBJ1-1; 8 nucleotides agree with TRBD1. Germline-derived CDR1 and CDR2 are SGHKS and YYEKEE (reference sequence). The CDR3 runs 15 residues. With V trimmed by 4 bases and J by 4 bases, 9 bases remained unmatched. The CDR3 region has the DNA TGTGCCAGCAGCCTCCTGGTTACAGGGGGCACTGAAGCTTTCTTT. Translation: CASSLLVTGGTEAFF.

The chain links TRBV4-1 to TRBJ2-7; TRBD2 might be the D (6 bases). The CDR3 length is 16 residues. Germline V gene data show CDR1 as MGHRA and CDR2 as YSYEKL. V was cut by 1 base and J by 0 bases, with 13 bases left in between. CDR3 nucleotides: TGCGCCAGCAGCCAAGGCCAAGGCGGGGCCTCCTACGAGCAGTACTTC. Amino acids: CASSQGQGGASYEQYF.

This clone came up once. The chain recombines TRBV28 with TRBJ2-4; TRBD1 is a possible D gene (5 bases). Germline V gene sequence: CDR1 MDHEN, CDR2 SYDVKM. The V gene lost 4 bases and the J gene lost 2 bases, with 15 bases spanning the gap. This CDR3 is built from 16 residues. CDR3 region: CASSYLQVDTKNIQYF. The CDR3 bases are TGTGCCAGCAGTTATCTACAGGTAGACACCAAAAACATTCAGTACTTC.

The chain has TRBV28 and TRBJ1-5; D remains unclear. CDR1 is MDHEN, CDR2 SYDVKM, per germline. V was trimmed by 3 bases and J by 6 bases, leaving 6 bases between them. The length of the CDR3 is 12 residues. CDR3 in amino acids: CASSFLLQPQHF. The CDR3 bases are TGTGCCAGCAGTTTTCTCCTTCAGCCCCAGCATTTT. The entire variable domain, with the rest obtained from reference TRBV28 and TRBJ1-5, is as follows: DVKVTQSSRYLVKRTGEKVFLECVQDMDHENMFWYRQDPGLGLRLIYFSYDVKMKEKGDIPEGYSVSREKKERFSLILESASTNQTSMYLCASSFLLQPQHFGDGTRLSIL.

This clone was seen only once. V usage is TRBV28 and J usage is TRBJ1-2, with D maybe TRBD1 (5 bases). The germline V gene has CDR1 MDHEN and CDR2 SYDVKM. The CDR3 length is 16 residues. V was clipped by 7 bases and J by 1 base, with 19 bases between them. This CDR3 is CASTREGKVVNYGYTF. In nucleotides, the CDR3 is TGTGCCAGCACCAGGGAAGGGAAAGTAGTTAACTATGGCTACACCTTC.

This chain uses TRBV28 with TRBJ1-5; 7 bases map to TRBD1. Germline V gene sequence: CDR1 MDHEN, CDR2 SYDVKM. Trimming at V came to 5 bases and at J to 5 bases, leaving 6 bases not matched to a gene. This CDR3 region has 14 residues. CDR3 nucleotides: TGTGCCAGCAGTGGTGACACAGGGGATCAGCCCCAGCATTTT. Its translation: CASSGDTGDQPQHF.

About this clone itself: At one of its ends the junction is not consistent with the germline gene, which may arise from a read error. The chain links TRBV28 to TRBJ2-7, with 9 bases lining up with TRBD1. The CDR3 runs 13 residues. Germline loops: CDR1 MDHEN, CDR2 SYDVKM. CDR3 sequence (DNA): TGTGCCAGCAGCCGGACAGGGGTTCGAGATGAAAACTTC. Translating gives CASSRTGVRDENF.

The chain recombines TRBV6-1 with TRBJ1-1; TRBD1 is a possible D gene (5 bases). From germline, CDR1 is MNHNS and CDR2 SASEGT. The V and J ends lost 2 bases and 8 bases respectively, with 15 bases between them. The CDR3 runs 14 residues. The CDR3 DNA reads TGTGCCAGCAGTGAAATTGGGGGGTCCGGAGAAGCTTTCTTT. It yields the protein CASSEIGGSGEAFF.

The chain couples TRBV14 to TRBJ2-1, with 15 nucleotides matching TRBD2. CDR3 size: 18 residues. Germline values: CDR1 SGHDN, CDR2 FVKESK. Trimming took 4 bases from V and 1 from J; bases not matched to a gene: 5. The CDR3 reads CASSLGTSGRTSYNEQFF. In nucleotides, the CDR3 is TGTGCCAGCAGCCTCGGGACTAGCGGGAGGACATCCTACAATGAGCAGTTCTTC.

The rearrangement joins TRBV11-3 to TRBJ2-2; the D gene is possibly TRBD1 (8 bases). The CDR3 is 17 amino acids. The V end was cut by 5 bases, the J end by 4 bases, with 20 bases between. Per the germline V gene, CDR1 is SGHNT and CDR2 is YENEEA. CDR3 residues: CASSTGGARGVTGELFF. The CDR3 DNA reads as TGTGCCAGCAGCACAGGGGGGGCAAGGGGCGTCACCGGGGAGCTGTTTTTT.

This chain uses TRBV7-9 with TRBJ2-5, with TRBD2 matching over 10 bases. J was trimmed by 7 bases and V by 5 bases; bases with no gene match: 7. This CDR3 contains 14 residues. The V gene's germline CDR1 is SEHNR and CDR2 FQNEAQ (reference sequence). CDR3 residues: CASSPGLAPWTQYF. The CDR3 DNA reads as TGTGCCAGCAGCCCGGGACTAGCGCCGTGGACCCAGTACTTC.

The chain has TRBV7-2 and TRBJ2-1; D is uncertain. The CDR3 is 14 amino acids. V was trimmed by 3 bases and J by 4 bases, leaving 10 bases between them. Germline CDR1 is SGHTA and CDR2 is FQGNSA. This CDR3 reads CASSFELMYNEQFF. CDR3 coding DNA: TGTGCCAGCAGCTTTGAACTGATGTACAATGAGCAGTTCTTC.

V usage is TRBV5-1 and J usage is TRBJ2-5; 9 nucleotides align to TRBD2. V was pared by 5 bases and J by 7 bases, with 6 bases of the junction left unmatched. CDR1 and CDR2 (germline): SGHRS, YFSETQ. The CDR3 is 13 residues long. For the CDR3, the DNA is TGCGCCAGCAGGCGGGAGGGCCCGGGGACCCAGTACTTC. It encodes CASRREGPGTQYF. The whole variable domain, remainder taken from reference TRBV5-1 and TRBJ2-5, is KAGVTQTPRYLIKTRGQQVTLSCSPISGHRSVSWYQQTPGQGLQFLFEYFSETQRNKGNFPGRFSGRQFSNSRSEMNVSTLELGDSALYLCASRREGPGTQYFGPGTRLLVL.

The rearrangement links TRBV9 to TRBJ1-4, with D perhaps matching TRBD1 (5 bases). Trimming shortened V by 4 bases and J by 6 bases, and 19 bases separated the two germline ends. The germline gives CDR1 SGDLS, CDR2 YYNGEE. The CDR3 has 16 amino acids. DNA for the CDR3: TGTGCCAGCAGCCCCCACCCGGGCAGGGAGGATGAAAAACTGTTTTTT. Translating gives CASSPHPGREDEKLFF.

V gene TRBV5-4 combines with J gene TRBJ2-7; the match to TRBD1 covers 9 bases. The V gene end was trimmed by 5 bases and the J gene end by 2 bases; junction bases not matched to a gene: 11. The CDR3 is made up of 16 amino acids. Per germline, CDR1 SGHNT and CDR2 YYREEE (reference sequence). The CDR3 protein is CASSKSSDRGTYEQYF. CDR3 bases: TGTGCCAGCAGTAAGAGCTCGGACAGGGGTACCTACGAGCAGTACTTC.

The rearrangement joins TRBV10-1 to TRBJ1-2, with D unresolved. The V gene's germline CDR1 is WNHNN and CDR2 SYGVQD (reference sequence). The CDR3 has 18 residues. Deletions cut 7 bases from V and 1 base from J, with 25 bases between. The CDR3: CASNRKCLLPILNYGYTF. The CDR3 DNA reads TGCGCCAGCAACAGAAAATGCCTACTCCCAATCCTTAACTATGGCTACACCTTC.

This clone was detected once. Its ends do not fully match the called genes, so a read error is possible. The chain uses TRBV28 and TRBJ1-2; D might be TRBD1 (6 bases). The CDR3 runs to 13 residues. Germline CDR1 MDHEN, CDR2 SYDVKM. The CDR3 DNA reads TGCACCAGCCAGCCTGGCAGGGGCTATGGCTACACCTTC. The encoded protein is CTSQPGRGYGYTF.

The chain links TRBV23-1 to TRBJ2-5; maybe TRBD2 (7 bases). TRBV23-1 is reported as an ORF; its role is uncertain. The V and J ends lost 4 bases and 3 bases respectively, with 9 bases between them. The CDR3 length is 13 residues. The DNA for the CDR3 is TGCGCCAGCAGTCGGGGGGGCGAAGAGACCCAGTACTTC. The encoded protein is CASSRGGEETQYF.

This clone was recorded once. The V gene is TRBV6-4, the J gene TRBJ2-6; D not resolved. The CDR3 spans 13 residues. Germline V gene data show CDR1 as MRHNA and CDR2 as SNTAGT. Trimming removed 10 bases at V and 0 bases at J, with 7 bases between. The CDR3 sequence: CATKASGANVLTF. CDR3 nucleotides: TGTGCCACCAAAGCCTCTGGGGCCAACGTCCTGACTTTC.

This rearrangement joins TRBV19 to TRBJ2-7; 7 bases fit TRBD1. J lost 1 base, V lost 0 bases, and 6 bases had no gene match. Germline CDR1 LNHDA, CDR2 SQIVND (reference sequence). This CDR3 is built from 16 residues. The chain's CDR3 is CASSIDLWDRSYEQYF. CDR3 sequence (DNA): TGTGCCAGTAGTATAGATCTATGGGACAGATCCTACGAGCAGTACTTC.

The gene calls are TRBV5-4 and TRBJ2-1; TRBD1 matches at 9 bases. Germline trimming cut 0 bases from V and 2 bases from J; bases unmatched to any gene: 0. CDR1 SGHNT and CDR2 YYREEE come from the germline V gene (reference sequence). This CDR3 has 15 amino acids. In DNA form, the CDR3 reads TGTGCCAGCAGCTTGGGACAGGGGGCCTACAATGAGCAGTTCTTC. It codes for CASSLGQGAYNEQFF.